The source of this T cell receptor (beta chain) is a study of control samples from healthy donors and cancer patients. Clones were sequenced by immunoSEQ multiplex PCR, and TCRdb holds only the in-frame ones, with some missing. Among fewer than 200,000 clones listed, roughly 89% were seen once. The CDR3 sequence is 11 residues long. Germline V CDR1 and CDR2: MDHEN, SYDVKM. V was clipped by 6 bases and J by 6 bases, with 3 bases between them. V usage is TRBV28 and J usage is TRBJ1-6; D ambiguous. This sequence originates from a man younger than 45 in good health. Sequenced input: blood. The CDR3 protein is CASRGNSPLHF. CDR3 in DNA: TGTGCCAGCAGGGGTAATTCACCCCTCCACTTT.